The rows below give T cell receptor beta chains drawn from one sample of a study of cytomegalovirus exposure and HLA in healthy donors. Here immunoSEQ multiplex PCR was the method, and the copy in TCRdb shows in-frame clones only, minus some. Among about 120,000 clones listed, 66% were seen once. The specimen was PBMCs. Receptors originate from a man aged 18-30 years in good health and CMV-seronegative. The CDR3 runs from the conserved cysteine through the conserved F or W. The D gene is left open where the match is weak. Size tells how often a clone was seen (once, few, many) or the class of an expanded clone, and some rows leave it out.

DNA: TGCGCCAGCGGAAGAACTAGCGGGGGCTCAGGGGAGCTGTTTTTT
CDR3: CASGRTSGGSGELFF
size: .
V: TRBV5-1
J: TRBJ2-2
D: TRBD2

DNA: TGTGCCAGCAGTTTACTGGGGGGGGCCACAGATACGCAGTATTTT
CDR3: CASSLLGGATDTQYF
size: .
V: TRBV27
J: TRBJ2-3
D: .

DNA: TGTGCCAGCAGCTTTCGTGACAGAAGCTCTGGAAACACCATATATTTT
CDR3: CASSFRDRSSGNTIYF
size: few
V: TRBV7-9
J: TRBJ1-3
D: .

DNA: TGTGCCACCGGGGGGTCTAGCGGTAACTACAATGAGCAGTTCTTC
CDR3: CATGGSSGNYNEQFF
size: .
V: TRBV7-2
J: TRBJ2-1
D: TRBD2

DNA: TGTGCCAGCAGCGGAGGGACTAGCGGGACGGAAGAGACCCAGTACTTC
CDR3: CASSGGTSGTEETQYF
size: few
V: TRBV6-6
J: TRBJ2-5
D: TRBD2

DNA: TGTTCCAGCAGCTCTAGCGGGAGGGCCTACGAGCAGTACTTC
CDR3: CSSSSSGRAYEQYF
size: .
V: TRBV7-9
J: TRBJ2-7
D: TRBD2

DNA: TGTGCCAGCAGTCCCTTCGAAGGGGTGAAGGGCTACACCTTC
CDR3: CASSPFEGVKGYTF
size: .
V: TRBV25-1
J: TRBJ1-2
D: .

DNA: TGTGCCATCACCCCGGGTGGTACCGGGGAGCTGTTTTTT
CDR3: CAITPGGTGELFF
size: .
V: TRBV10-3
J: TRBJ2-2
D: .

DNA: TGCGCCAGCAGTCACAGACAGGGGGCTTATGAGACCCAGTACTTC
CDR3: CASSHRQGAYETQYF
size: few
V: TRBV10-2
J: TRBJ2-5
D: TRBD1

DNA: TGTGCCAGCAGCTTTTTCCTAGACCGGGGATCTGAAGCTTTCTTT
CDR3: CASSFFLDRGSEAFF
size: few
V: TRBV7-9
J: TRBJ1-1
D: .

DNA: TGTGCCAGCAGCTTGAAGGGCGGGAGTCGCAGTGAGGGCTACACCTTC
CDR3: CASSLKGGSRSEGYTF
size: few
V: TRBV5-6
J: TRBJ1-2
D: .

DNA: TGTGCCAGCAGCCTACTAGCGGGAGGGGCTTTAAAGCAGTTCTTC
CDR3: CASSLLAGGALKQFF
size: few
V: TRBV5-4
J: TRBJ2-1
D: TRBD2

DNA: TGTGCCAGCAGCCAAGGAGGTACGGCGACGGGTCAGCCCCAGCATTTT
CDR3: CASSQGGTATGQPQHF
size: .
V: TRBV4-2
J: TRBJ1-5
D: .

DNA: TGTGCCAGCAGCGCTACTGGGACCGGGGGTGAAAAACTGTTTTTT
CDR3: CASSATGTGGEKLFF
size: .
V: TRBV9
J: TRBJ1-4
D: .

DNA: TGTGCCAGCAGCTTGGTTCGAGTCACAGATACGCAGTATTTT
CDR3: CASSLVRVTDTQYF
size: few
V: TRBV5-6
J: TRBJ2-3
D: .

DNA: TGTGCCAGCTCACCTTTGGGACAGGGCACAGATACGCAGTATTTT
CDR3: CASSPLGQGTDTQYF
size: .
V: TRBV18
J: TRBJ2-3
D: TRBD1

DNA: TGTGCCAGCAGCTTCGGGGGGACAGGGGGTCGATACGAGCAGTACTTC
CDR3: CASSFGGTGGRYEQYF
size: .
V: TRBV5-6
J: TRBJ2-7
D: TRBD1